These 31 T cell receptor beta chains were sequenced from one sample in a study of alternative splicing in chronic myeloid leukemia remission. Study-level background: Trial remission samples were taken at major or complete molecular response, at 12 or 24 months.

Libraries were built from poly-A-enriched mRNA from around 950 ng total RNA. Each CDR3 protein gets one entry in TCRdb, which reprocessed the bulk RNA-seq reads and gives no DNA. Seen here are about 240 distinct CDR3 sequences, roughly 87% observed once, and the top ten hold just under 30%. Source: PBMCs or total blood leukocytes (not recorded which), taken during remission. The receptors here all came from an adult with chronic myeloid leukemia.

The CDR3 is CSARSTTRTGIQPQHF. The gene calls are TRBV20-1 and TRBJ1-5. The germline V gene has CDR1 DFQATT and CDR2 SNEGSKA (reference sequence). The length of the CDR3 is 16 residues.

This clonotype is termed hyperexpanded (1% or more). The CDR3: CASIPTGGSGYTF. V gene TRBV27 combines with J gene TRBJ1-2; TCRdb's D call of TRBD1 is untestable without DNA. CDR1 and CDR2 (germline): MNHEY, SMNVEV (reference sequence). The CDR3 runs 13 residues.

This rearrangement joins TRBV30 to TRBJ1-2. CDR1 is GTSNPN and CDR2 is SVGIG in the germline V gene (reference sequence). The CDR3 covers 12 residues. The CDR3 protein is CAGRGANYGYTF.

This chain links TRBV29-1 with TRBJ2-3; TCRdb's assignment of TRBD2 cannot be checked, as there is no DNA. The CDR3 extends over 15 amino acids. The germline V gene has CDR1 SQVTM and CDR2 ANQGSEA. The CDR3 is CSGVPRGAGTDTQYF.

The chain joins TRBV2 to TRBJ1-4; checking the TCRdb D call of TRBD1 is not possible without DNA. CDR3 length: 15 amino acids. The V gene's germline CDR1 is SNHLY and CDR2 FYNNEI. The CDR3 loop reads CASSYTGALNEKLFF.

This chain joins TRBV12-3 or TRBV12-4 and TRBJ1-1. The CDR3 consists of 13 residues. The CDR3 sequence: CASSAGQYTEAFF.

The genes are TRBV20-1 and TRBJ2-7; TCRdb outputs TRBD2, but without DNA this stays unchecked. CDR3 length equals 17 residues. Germline V gives CDR1 DFQATT, CDR2 SNEGSKA (reference sequence). This CDR3 reads CSARDQAAGDGSYEQYF.

The rearrangement links TRBV3-1 to TRBJ1-1. The CDR3 has 17 amino acids. Germline loops: CDR1 LGHDT, CDR2 YNNKEL (reference sequence). The CDR3 loop is CASSIRRGTGGNTEAFF.

By sample fraction, this clonotype is hyperexpanded (1% or more). The genes are TRBV28 and TRBJ1-1. This CDR3 spans 13 amino acids. The germline gives CDR1 MDHEN, CDR2 SYDVKM. The CDR3 loop is CASSLYINTEAFF.

The sample holds a few counts of this clonotype. The V and J genes are TRBV23-1 and TRBJ1-4. TRBV23-1 is an ORF for which the function is uncertain. The CDR3 loop spans 13 amino acids. CDR3 in amino acids: CANTTATNEKLFF.

In its sample, this clonotype was seen a few times. The CDR3 reads CASSVGADTGELFF. This sequence joins TRBV25-1 and TRBJ2-2; TCRdb picks TRBD2, but there is no DNA to check that call. Germline V lookup: CDR1 MGHDK, CDR2 SYGVNS. The CDR3 covers 14 residues.

V gene TRBV4-1 combines with J gene TRBJ2-2; TCRdb selects TRBD2, and the lack of DNA leaves this call unchecked. This CDR3 is 15 amino acids long. Germline V lookup: CDR1 MGHRA, CDR2 YSYEKL. The CDR3 loop is CASSHYIGDTGELFF.

V is TRBV30 and J is TRBJ1-1. From germline, CDR1 is GTSNPN and CDR2 SVGIG (reference sequence). The CDR3 consists of 12 residues. CDR3 in amino acids: CAWMLPNTEAFF.

The rearrangement uses TRBV5-1 and TRBJ1-1. Germline V CDR1 and CDR2: SGHRS, YFSETQ. The CDR3 is made up of 13 amino acids. CDR3 loop: CASSLSRNTEAFF.

The CDR3 protein is CSATEVTGQLNTEAFF. The chain carries TRBV20-1 and TRBJ1-1. Per germline, CDR1 DFQATT and CDR2 SNEGSKA (reference sequence). The CDR3 is made up of 16 amino acids.

The rearrangement uses TRBV27 and TRBJ2-7. CDR3 length equals 13 residues. Germline loops: CDR1 MNHEY, CDR2 SMNVEV (reference sequence). The CDR3 is CASSLGIGYEQYF.

The gene calls are TRBV7-8 and TRBJ2-5; with no DNA, the TCRdb D assignment of TRBD2 cannot be verified. The CDR3 totals 17 residues. Germline-derived CDR1 and CDR2 are SGHVS and FQNEAQ. CDR3 residues: CASKPIIAGASQETQYF.

This chain joins TRBV20/OR9-2 and TRBJ2-7; TCRdb lists TRBD2, though no DNA is available to test this call. TRBV20/OR9-2 is treated as an ORF (open reading frame) with a function not yet certain. There are 14 residues in the CDR3. CDR3 in amino acids: CSARVASGLYEQYF.

V and J are TRBV20-1 and TRBJ1-2; the TRBD1 assignment by TCRdb is unverifiable without DNA. The CDR3 sequence is 14 residues long. Germline CDR1 DFQATT, CDR2 SNEGSKA (reference sequence). CDR3: CSAQAGTGDRGYTF.

The rearrangement uses TRBV2 and TRBJ2-1. Germline V CDR1 and CDR2: SNHLY, FYNNEI. The CDR3 is 10 amino acids. The chain's CDR3 is CASSEFEQFF.

The chain is built from TRBV20-1 and TRBJ1-1. The CDR3 sequence is 14 residues long. CDR1 DFQATT and CDR2 SNEGSKA come from the germline V gene (reference sequence). CDR3 amino acids: CSARLSGLGPEAFF.

The V and J genes are TRBV2 and TRBJ2-3; TCRdb gives TRBD2 as the D gene, but with no DNA this cannot be confirmed. The CDR3 is 13 residues long. Germline assignment: CDR1 SNHLY and CDR2 FYNNEI. The CDR3 spells CASSGLEGDTQYF.

This clonotype was picked up a small number of times. The V and J genes are TRBV19 and TRBJ2-5; TCRdb picks TRBD2, but there is no DNA to check that call. This CDR3 has 17 amino acids. Germline CDR1 is LNHDA and CDR2 is SQIVND (reference sequence). CDR3 sequence: CASSILGLAGDQETQYF.

The CDR3 protein is CASSLSANTEAFF. The V call is TRBV5-1, the J call TRBJ1-1. The CDR3 is 13 amino acids. CDR1 is SGHRS and CDR2 is YFSETQ in the germline V gene.

This clonotype was seen only once. The rearrangement joins TRBV20-1 to TRBJ2-7. The CDR3 contains 13 residues. Per the germline V gene, CDR1 is DFQATT and CDR2 is SNEGSKA (reference sequence). CDR3 amino acids: CSAWSMISYEQYF.

V usage is TRBV9 and J usage is TRBJ1-1. The germline gives CDR1 SGDLS, CDR2 YYNGEE. The CDR3 runs to 14 residues. This CDR3 reads CASSVGGTQVEAFF.

The rearrangement uses TRBV5-1 and TRBJ2-5. The CDR3 is 13 amino acids. Per germline, CDR1 SGHRS and CDR2 YFSETQ. The CDR3 protein is CASSLVAQETQYF.

This chain connects TRBV9 to TRBJ1-1. Germline V gene lookup returns CDR1 SGDLS and CDR2 YYNGEE. The CDR3 is 13 amino acids. Here the CDR3 reads CASSETLNTEAFF.

V gene TRBV3-2 combines with J gene TRBJ2-1; TCRdb proposes TRBD2, but this gene call is untestable without DNA. TRBV3-2 is listed as a pseudogene. This CDR3 has 16 amino acids. The CDR3 spells CASSQDKGASGNEQFF.

The V gene is TRBV5-1, the J gene TRBJ1-1. Germline V gene sequence: CDR1 SGHRS, CDR2 YFSETQ. The CDR3 is made up of 13 amino acids. CDR3: CASTGLSRTEAFF.

V gene TRBV27 combines with J gene TRBJ1-1. The CDR3 consists of 14 residues. The germline V gene encodes CDR1 MNHEY and CDR2 SMNVEV (reference sequence). This CDR3 reads CASSLVGPNTEAFF.